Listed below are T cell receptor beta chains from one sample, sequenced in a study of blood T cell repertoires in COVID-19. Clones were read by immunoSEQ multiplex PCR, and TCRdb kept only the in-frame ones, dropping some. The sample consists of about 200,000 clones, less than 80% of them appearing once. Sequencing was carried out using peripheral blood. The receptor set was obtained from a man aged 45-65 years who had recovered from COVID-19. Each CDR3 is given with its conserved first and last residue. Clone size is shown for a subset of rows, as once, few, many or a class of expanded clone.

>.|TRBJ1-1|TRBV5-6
CASSLFRTRQGNTEAFF
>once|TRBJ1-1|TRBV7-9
CASSLRTAGTEAFF
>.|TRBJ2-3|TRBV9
CASSDSVVLAGVADTQYF
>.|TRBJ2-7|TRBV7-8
CASSLTSEENYEQYF
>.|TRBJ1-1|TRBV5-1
CASSLAQDREAFF
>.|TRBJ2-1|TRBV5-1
CASGPIRDSTNEQFF
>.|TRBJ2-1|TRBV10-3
CAISGQRRGYEQFF
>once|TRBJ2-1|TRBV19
CASSISSGTGSYNEQFF
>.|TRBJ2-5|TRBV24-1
CATSVGGLETQYF
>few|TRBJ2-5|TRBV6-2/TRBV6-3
CASSWPWAGGGETQYF
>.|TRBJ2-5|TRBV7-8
CASSRSTGEETQYF
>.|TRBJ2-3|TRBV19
CASSILGQHTDTQYF
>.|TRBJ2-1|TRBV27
CASSPSYVLAGGSYNEQFF
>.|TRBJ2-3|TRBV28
CASSLTSGRGVGNTQYF
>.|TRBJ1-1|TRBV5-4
CASSSLPGSGEAFF
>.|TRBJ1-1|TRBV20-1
CSAKLGQSAFF
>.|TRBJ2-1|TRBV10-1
CASSESGGKVYNEQFF
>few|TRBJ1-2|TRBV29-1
CSVGTEGTRGYTF
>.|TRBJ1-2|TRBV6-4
CASSDSGRVGGYTF
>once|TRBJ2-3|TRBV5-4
CASSLLADTDTQYF
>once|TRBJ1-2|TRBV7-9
CASSLLRGPFYGYTF
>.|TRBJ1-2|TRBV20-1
CSAKASVGYTF
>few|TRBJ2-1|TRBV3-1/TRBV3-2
CASRPSGGNEQFF
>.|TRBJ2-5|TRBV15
CATSRDPASGETQYF
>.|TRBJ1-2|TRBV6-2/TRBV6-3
CASSYGDTSSYGYTF
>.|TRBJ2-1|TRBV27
CASSLWAAAGNEQFF
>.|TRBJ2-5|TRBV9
CASSVAAGETQYF
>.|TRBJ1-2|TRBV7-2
CASSLILIRGAYGYTF
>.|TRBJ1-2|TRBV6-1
CASSEKNRGGYTF
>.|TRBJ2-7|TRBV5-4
CASSGSGGDSYEQYF
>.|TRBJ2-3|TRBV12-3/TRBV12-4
CASSFENRGAQYF
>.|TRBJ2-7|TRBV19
CASSPRTSGSYEQYF
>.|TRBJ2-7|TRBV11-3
CASSGGTSGTYEQYF
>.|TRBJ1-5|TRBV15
CATSREGQPNQPQHF
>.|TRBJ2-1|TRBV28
CASSLTSGGSYNEQFF
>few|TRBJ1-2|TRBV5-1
CASSAGPPGTGTYGYTF
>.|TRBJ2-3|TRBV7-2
CASSYGQGYTDTQYF
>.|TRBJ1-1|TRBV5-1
CASSRTSNTEAFF
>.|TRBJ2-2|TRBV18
CASSPRLSRGVGTGELFF
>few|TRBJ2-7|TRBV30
CAWGAPGQGFFEQYF
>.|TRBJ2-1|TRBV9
CASSGDGTSGFNEQFF
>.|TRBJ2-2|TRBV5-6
CASSPSTSGILAGELFF
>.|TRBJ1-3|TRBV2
CASSDEDRDFSGNTIYF
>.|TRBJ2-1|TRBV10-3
CATNTGTSGYNEQFF
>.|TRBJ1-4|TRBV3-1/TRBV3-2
CASSQDHSGQTTTNEKLFF
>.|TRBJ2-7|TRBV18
CASSPPFSTGGSLSYEQYF
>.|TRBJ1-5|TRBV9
CASSNTGHHSNQPQHF
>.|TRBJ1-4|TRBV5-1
CASSSKVTDTNEKLFF
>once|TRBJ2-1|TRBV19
CASNTVLQGRYNEQFF
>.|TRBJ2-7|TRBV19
CASTSAGTGIYEQYF
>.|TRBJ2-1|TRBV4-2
CASSQASGRALEQFF
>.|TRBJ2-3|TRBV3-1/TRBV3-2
CASNPRLGGSTDTQYF
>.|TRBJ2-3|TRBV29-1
CSVEDVSGTQYF
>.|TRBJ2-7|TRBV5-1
CASSLDRGYEQYF
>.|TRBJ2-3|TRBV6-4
CASSDVAGSQDTQYF
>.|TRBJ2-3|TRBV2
CASLRDRGYTQYF
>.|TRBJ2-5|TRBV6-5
CASFQSSRKETQYF
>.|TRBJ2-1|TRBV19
CASSLRTSETYYNEQFF